The rows below give T cell receptor beta chains drawn from one sample of a study of blood T cells in healthy people across ages. MiXCR, applied by TCRdb to the 5' RACE reads, yields one record per CDR3 protein. Of some 1.4 million distinct CDR3 sequences listed, roughly 40% were seen once; the top ten hold 7.9%. The sample consisted of blood. The receptor source for this set is a woman aged 18-29 years in good health. CDR3s include the opening cysteine and the closing phenylalanine or tryptophan. D genes are given only for firm matches. Part of the rows lack a size; the others show once, few, many or a class for expanded clones.

clone_size j_call v_call d_call cdr3_aa cdr3_nt
. TRBJ2-5 TRBV14 . CASSQFQGSGTQYF TGTGCCAGCAGCCAGTTTCAAGGGTCAGGGACCCAGTACTTC
few TRBJ2-7 TRBV6-5 TRBD1 CASIGTGAEQYF TGTGCCAGCATAGGGACAGGGGCCGAGCAGTACTTC
. TRBJ1-6 TRBV27 . CASSSRPNSPLHF TGTGCCAGCAGTTCCCGACCGAATTCACCCCTCCACTTT
few TRBJ2-5 TRBV20-1 . CSASRPAETQYF TGCAGTGCTAGCAGGCCCGCAGAGACCCAGTACTTC
. TRBJ2-3 TRBV27 TRBD2 CASSLIGLAGVPDTQYF TGTGCCAGCAGTTTAATCGGGCTAGCGGGAGTACCAGATACGCAGTATTTT
. TRBJ1-2 TRBV27 . CASSLRDNYGYTF TGTGCCAGCAGTTTAAGGGACAACTATGGCTACACCTTC
. TRBJ2-7 TRBV6-5 TRBD1 CASSHSGQDSYEQYF TGTGCCAGCAGTCACTCGGGACAGGACTCCTACGAGCAGTACTTC
. TRBJ2-1 TRBV20-1 . CSARSPLGYNEQFF TGCAGTGCTAGATCTCCGCTCGGATACAATGAGCAGTTCTTC
many TRBJ2-7 TRBV27 TRBD2 CASSLGGSPYEQYF TGTGCCAGCAGTTTGGGCGGGAGTCCCTACGAGCAGTACTTC
. TRBJ2-5 TRBV6-1 . CASNRAQGETQYF TGTGCCAGCAACAGGGCCCAAGGAGAGACCCAGTACTTC
. TRBJ1-1 TRBV6-1 . CASRSGGSIAFF TGTGCCAGCAGGAGTGGGGGGAGTATAGCTTTCTTT
. TRBJ2-6 TRBV5-6 TRBD2 CASSSGGASSGANVLTF TGTGCCAGCAGCTCCGGGGGGGCTAGCTCTGGGGCCAACGTCCTGACTTTC
. TRBJ2-6 TRBV6-1 . CASSEAGPASGANVLTF TGTGCCAGCAGTGAAGCGGGTCCTGCGTCTGGGGCCAACGTCCTGACTTTC
. TRBJ1-2 TRBV6-5 . CAGSPDSRYGYTF TGTGCCGGCAGCCCCGACAGTCGTTATGGCTACACCTTC
. TRBJ2-7 TRBV10-3 . CATSENSNEQYF TGTGCCACCAGTGAGAACAGTAACGAGCAGTACTTC
few TRBJ2-7 TRBV7-8 . CASSLGRLGYEQYF TGTGCCAGCAGCTTAGGCCGATTGGGTTACGAGCAGTACTTC
. TRBJ2-5 TRBV20-1 TRBD1 CSAMTGTGGTNEQYF TGCAGTGCGATGACCGGGACAGGGGGTACCAATGAGCAGTACTTC
. TRBJ2-6 TRBV7-9 . CASSSATDSGANVLTF TGTGCCAGCAGCTCAGCGACAGACTCTGGGGCCAACGTCCTGACTTTC
. TRBJ2-7 TRBV5-1 . CASSIGQLPTYEQYF TGCGCCAGCAGCATAGGACAGCTTCCAACCTACGAGCAGTACTTC
. TRBJ1-4 TRBV7-2 . CASSLEVTGGNEKLFF TGTGCCAGCAGCTTAGAAGTGACAGGCGGTAATGAAAAACTGTTTTTT
. TRBJ1-1 TRBV20-1 . CSARVIGAFF TGCAGTGCTAGGGTTATAGGAGCTTTCTTT
. TRBJ2-7 TRBV5-1 . CASSLYWSGQGAAEQYF TGCGCCAGCAGCTTGTATTGGTCAGGACAAGGGGCCGCGGAGCAGTACTTC
once TRBJ2-7 TRBV20-1 TRBD2 CSARVGLAGQYEQYF TGCAGTGCTAGAGTGGGGCTAGCGGGACAATACGAGCAGTACTTC
few TRBJ1-2 TRBV29-1 . CSVEAADPYGYTF TGCAGCGTTGAAGCGGCAGATCCCTATGGCTACACCTTC
. TRBJ1-1 TRBV7-9 TRBD1 CASSLKAGGETEAFF TGTGCCAGCAGCTTAAAGGCAGGGGGCGAGACTGAAGCTTTCTTT
many TRBJ2-7 TRBV29-1 . CSVGTPGRIYEQYF TGCAGCGTTGGGACCCCGGGACGGATCTACGAGCAGTACTTC
. TRBJ2-5 TRBV7-2 TRBD2 CASRRSGGRETQYF TGTGCCAGCAGACGATCGGGGGGACGCGAGACCCAGTACTTC
few TRBJ2-2 TRBV12-5 . CASGLAGSSTGELFF TGTGCTAGTGGTTTGGCAGGGTCTTCGACCGGGGAGCTGTTTTTT
. TRBJ2-4 TRBV10-3 TRBD2 CAISESSGGRKNIQYF TGTGCCATCAGTGAGTCGTCCGGGGGGAGGAAAAACATTCAGTACTTC
few TRBJ1-2 TRBV20-1 . CSARGDATSNYGYTF TGCAGTGCTAGGGGGGACGCAACATCTAACTATGGCTACACCTTC
few TRBJ2-7 TRBV7-9 . CASSSPPEQYF TGTGCCAGCAGCTCCCCTCCCGAGCAGTACTTC
few TRBJ2-4 TRBV20-1 . CSARPGVGKNIQYF TGCAGTGCCCGCCCGGGGGTGGGCAAAAACATTCAGTACTTC
. TRBJ2-7 TRBV2 TRBD2 CASSPRGGEVYNEQYF TGTGCCAGCAGCCCTCGTGGGGGGGAGGTCTACAATGAGCAGTACTTC
. TRBJ2-1 TRBV7-2 TRBD2 CVSRRTSGGDNEQFF TGTGTCAGCAGACGGACTAGCGGGGGGGACAATGAGCAGTTCTTC
. TRBJ2-7 TRBV29-1 . CSVSGRGSDEQYF TGCAGCGTTAGTGGCAGGGGTTCAGACGAGCAGTACTTC
. TRBJ2-7 TRBV20-1 TRBD2 CSALRGLALSYEQYF TGCAGTGCTCTGCGGGGACTAGCGTTGTCCTACGAGCAGTACTTC